These T cell receptor beta chains were read from a single sample in a study of neurological immune-mediated disorders. A single record per CDR3 protein comes from TCRdb applying MiXCR to the 5' RACE reads. This repertoire shows tens of thousands of distinct CDR3 sequences, about 11% found once; its top ten account for about 6.3%. Material for sequencing was PBMCs. The receptors come from a male donor with HTLV-1-associated myelopathy (HAM/TSP). The CDR3 runs from the conserved cysteine through the conserved F or W. D genes are given only for firm matches. A clone size is listed for some rows: how often the clone was seen (once, few, many), or a class if it is expanded.

j_call: TRBJ1-1; d_call: TRBD1; v_call: TRBV7-9; clone_size: many; cdr3_aa: CASSPTWDRGHTEAFF; cdr3_nt: TGTGCCAGCAGCCCGACCTGGGACAGGGGACACACTGAAGCTTTCTTT
j_call: TRBJ2-6; d_call: NA; v_call: TRBV2; clone_size: many; cdr3_aa: CASRGHSGANVLTF; cdr3_nt: TGTGCCAGCAGGGGACATTCTGGGGCCAACGTCCTGACTTTC
j_call: TRBJ2-5; d_call: NA; v_call: TRBV25-1; clone_size: NA; cdr3_aa: CASLTGETQYF; cdr3_nt: TGTGCCAGCCTCACGGGGGAGACCCAGTACTTC
j_call: TRBJ1-2; d_call: TRBD1; v_call: TRBV27; clone_size: few; cdr3_aa: CASRADRAGIDYGYTF; cdr3_nt: TGTGCCAGCAGAGCCGACAGGGCCGGGATAGACTATGGCTACACCTTC
j_call: TRBJ2-3; d_call: NA; v_call: TRBV29-1; clone_size: many; cdr3_aa: CSVGTRVSTDTQYF; cdr3_nt: TGCAGCGTTGGTACCAGAGTCAGCACAGATACGCAGTATTTT
j_call: TRBJ1-5; d_call: NA; v_call: TRBV12-3/TRBV12-4; clone_size: many; cdr3_aa: CASSPGGTQPQHF; cdr3_nt: TGTGCCAGCAGTCCCGGAGGGACTCAGCCCCAGCATTTT
j_call: TRBJ2-5; d_call: NA; v_call: TRBV10-3; clone_size: many; cdr3_aa: CAISETRQKQETQYF; cdr3_nt: TGTGCCATCAGTGAGACAAGACAGAAACAAGAGACCCAGTACTTC
j_call: TRBJ2-6; d_call: TRBD1; v_call: TRBV6-2/TRBV6-3; clone_size: many; cdr3_aa: CASSSTGGRAGANVLTF; cdr3_nt: TGTGCCAGCAGTTCAACAGGGGGCCGCGCTGGGGCCAACGTCCTGACTTTC
j_call: TRBJ1-6; d_call: NA; v_call: TRBV20-1; clone_size: many; cdr3_aa: CSAAPQGNNSPLHF; cdr3_nt: TGCAGTGCGGCACCCCAGGGGAATAATTCACCCCTCCACTTT
j_call: TRBJ1-1; d_call: TRBD1; v_call: TRBV20-1; clone_size: many; cdr3_aa: CSARDSGQVTEAFF; cdr3_nt: TGCAGTGCTAGAGATTCGGGACAGGTCACTGAAGCTTTCTTT
j_call: TRBJ1-3; d_call: NA; v_call: TRBV9; clone_size: many; cdr3_aa: CASSVGGTVGNTIYF; cdr3_nt: TGTGCCAGCAGCGTGGGGGGCACGGTAGGAAACACCATATATTTT